A single sample gave rise to the 5 T cell receptor beta chains below, sequenced in a study of cytomegalovirus exposure and HLA in healthy donors. The PCR was carried out with 60 Vbeta primers and 13 Jbeta primers. Profiled with immunoSEQ multiplex PCR; TCRdb holds only in-frame clones, not every one. The sample data list about 39,000 clones. The sample taken for sequencing was PBMCs. The receptor source for this set is a woman aged 25 to 39 in good health and CMV-seropositive.

The J gene is TRBJ2-1, the V gene TRBV11-2, with TRBD2 matching 12 bases. Per germline, CDR1 SGHAT and CDR2 FQNNGV. The CDR3 covers 16 residues. The J segment lost 4 bases and the V segment lost 5 bases, leaving 6 bases of the junction unmatched. The CDR3 is CASSPLTSGGYNEQFF. In DNA form, the CDR3 reads TGTGCCAGCAGCCCTCTTACTAGCGGGGGGTACAATGAGCAGTTCTTC.

The V and J genes are TRBV11-3 and TRBJ1-5; perhaps TRBD1 as D (6 bases). V lost 4 bases and J lost 0, with 19 bases in between. Germline V gene data show CDR1 as SGHNT and CDR2 as YENEEA. The CDR3 runs 18 residues. CDR3 bases: TGTGCCAGCAGCTCACGAGGAGGACAGCTTTATAGCAATCAGCCCCAGCATTTT. This gives the protein CASSSRGGQLYSNQPQHF.

The chain links TRBV2 to TRBJ2-1; a possible D gene is TRBD2 (6 bases). CDR3 size: 14 residues. Germline CDR1 SNHLY, CDR2 FYNNEI. The V end was cut by 4 bases, the J end by 5 bases, with 12 bases between. The CDR3 loop is CASSAYTGDNEQFF. In nucleotides, the CDR3 is TGTGCCAGCAGTGCGTATACGGGGGACAATGAGCAGTTCTTC.

The chain has TRBV27 and TRBJ2-7, with D possibly matching TRBD1 (6 bases). There are 17 residues in the CDR3. Trimming stripped 2 bases from V and 0 bases from J, with 17 bases between. In germline, CDR1 is MNHEY, CDR2 SMNVEV (reference sequence). The CDR3 DNA reads as TGTGCCAGCAGTTTAGAAGGGGGAAACTCCTTCTCCTACGAGCAGTACTTC. It specifies CASSLEGGNSFSYEQYF.

The chain couples TRBV5-6 to TRBJ2-5; TRBD2 matches at 9 bases. Germline V CDR1 and CDR2: SGHDT, YYEEEE. Trimming at V came to 3 bases and at J to 2 bases, leaving 5 bases not matched to a gene. The CDR3 runs 15 residues. The CDR3 sequence is CASSSAGGRQETQYF. CDR3 nucleotides: TGTGCCAGCAGCTCCGCGGGGGGGAGACAAGAGACCCAGTACTTC.